This TCR beta chain was obtained from a study of control samples from healthy donors and cancer patients. Measured with immunoSEQ multiplex PCR; TCRdb has only the in-frame clones, and not every one. Among roughly 130,000 clones listed, 80% to 95% were seen once. The sample consisted of blood. The TCR was taken from a man younger than 35 in good health.

The CDR3 nucleotides read TGTGCCAGCAGCCCGGACAGGGGCGGACCTGAAGCTTTCTTT. Amino acids: CASSPDRGGPEAFF. The genes are TRBV5-6 and TRBJ1-1, with 9 bases lining up with TRBD1. The ends lost 4 bases at V and 6 bases at J; junction bases unmatched: 7. CDR3 length: 14 amino acids. Germline CDR1 is SGHDT and CDR2 is YYEEEE. Supplemented by reference TRBV5-6 and TRBJ1-1, the full variable domain reads DAGVTQSPTHLIKTRGQQVTLRCSPKSGHDTVSWYQQALGQGPQFIFQYYEEEERQRGNFPDRFSGHQFPNYSSELNVNALLLGDSALYLCASSPDRGGPEAFFGQGTRLTVV.